The next 18 T cell receptor beta chains were all read from a single sample in a study of response to subunit inactivated influenza vaccine. Via MiXCR, TCRdb re-called the RT-PCR reads, giving one row per CDR3 protein. The repertoire consists of some 500,000 distinct CDR3 sequences, with around 13% occurring once and the leading ten covering under 15%. The sequences come from PBMCs from blood, collected about 40 days after vaccination. The receptors were sampled from a man in his forties or fifties who received an inactivated influenza vaccine.

This clonotype appeared a few times. The chain links TRBV6-2 or TRBV6-3 to TRBJ1-5; TRBD1 aligns across 7 bases. V shed 2 bases and J 1 base; nucleotides not matched to a gene: 8. Germline V gene lookup returns CDR1 MNHEY and CDR2 SVGEGT. This CDR3 has 17 amino acids. CDR3 sequence: CASSYRTGEGSNQPQHF. CDR3 nucleotides: TGTGCCAGCAGTTACCGAACAGGGGAAGGAAGCAATCAGCCCCAGCATTTT.

This clonotype was detected a few times. The J gene is TRBJ2-7, the V gene TRBV7-9; 7 bases agree with TRBD1. The CDR3 runs 14 residues. The germline CDR1 and CDR2 sequences are SEHNR and FQNEAQ (reference sequence). Germline trimming cut 1 base from V and 7 bases from J; bases unmatched to any gene: 7. For the CDR3, the DNA is TGTGCCAGCAGCTTAGAGGGGACAGCTATGGAGCAGTACTTC. It specifies CASSLEGTAMEQYF. Full variable domain (remainder filled in from reference TRBV7-9 and TRBJ2-7): DTGVSQNPRHKITKRGQNVTFRCDPISEHNRLYWYRQTLGQGPEFLTYFQNEAQLEKSRLLSDRFSAERPKGSFSTLEIQRTEQGDSAMYLCASSLEGTAMEQYFGPGTRLTVT.

In this sample, this clonotype turned up a few times. This chain uses TRBV10-3 with TRBJ2-7; TRBD2 matches 7 bases. V dropped 10 bases and J dropped 4; count of bases not matched to a gene: 4. Germline lookup yields CDR1 ENHRY and CDR2 SYGVKD. This CDR3 comprises 11 residues. The CDR3 nucleotides read TGTGCCACCGACGGGGGGTACGAGCAGTACTTC. Translation: CATDGGYEQYF.

The rearrangement links TRBV20-1 to TRBJ2-5; 10 nucleotides agree with TRBD1. The CDR3 runs 15 residues. Germline V gives CDR1 DFQATT, CDR2 SNEGSKA (reference sequence). Losses at the gene ends were 6 bases for V and 4 bases for J; bases not matched to a gene: 11. This CDR3 is CSAKTGGSFGETQYF. The CDR3 DNA sequence: TGCAGTGCAAAGACAGGGGGCTCCTTCGGAGAGACCCAGTACTTC.

The chain recombines TRBV11-2 with TRBJ2-7; 9 bases are a match to TRBD2. This CDR3 contains 16 residues. V gave up 5 bases and J gave up 3 bases; unmatched junction bases: 11. Per germline, CDR1 SGHAT and CDR2 FQNNGV. The CDR3 nucleotides are TGTGCCAGCAGCCTCCATTCGACTAGCGGTGTCTACGAGCAGTACTTC. Protein product: CASSLHSTSGVYEQYF.

The chain couples TRBV3-1 to TRBJ2-5; D is perhaps TRBD1 (5 bases). The germline CDR1 and CDR2 sequences are LGHDT and YNNKEL (reference sequence). Trimming shortened V by 4 bases and J by 2 bases, and 11 bases separated the two germline ends. The CDR3 sequence is 14 residues long. Here the CDR3 reads CASSPTRVQETQYF. The CDR3 DNA reads as TGTGCCAGCAGCCCAACCAGGGTTCAAGAGACCCAGTACTTC.

The chain combines TRBV6-2 or TRBV6-3 with TRBJ2-3, with D possibly being TRBD1 or TRBD2 (5 bases each). The V end lost 6 bases, the J end lost 3 bases, and 19 bases lay between the germline ends. Germline assignment: CDR1 MNHEY and CDR2 SVGEGT. The CDR3 runs 16 residues. The CDR3, as DNA: TGTGCCAGCAGACGGTACCGGGACCCGAGGACAGATACGCAGTATTTT. Its translation is CASRRYRDPRTDTQYF.

V and J are TRBV5-1 and TRBJ2-1; the match to TRBD2 covers 9 bases. Germline assignment: CDR1 SGHRS and CDR2 YFSETQ. Trimming removed 0 bases from V and 6 bases from J; junction bases left unmatched: 4. The CDR3 extends over 15 amino acids. CDR3 sequence reads: CASSLDLAGINEQFF. The CDR3 bases are TGCGCCAGCAGCTTGGATCTAGCGGGAATCAATGAGCAGTTCTTC.

The chain joins TRBV5-1 to TRBJ2-2, with D unresolved. With 4 bases removed from V and 1 base from J, the gap between germline ends came to 14 bases. This CDR3 has 16 residues. Germline CDR1 reads SGHRS; CDR2 reads YFSETQ. Written as DNA, the CDR3 is TGCGCCAGCAGCCCATATACTCACGGGAACACCGGGGAGCTGTTTTTT. This sequence encodes CASSPYTHGNTGELFF.

In this sample, this clonotype turned up a few times. The V gene is TRBV28, the J gene TRBJ1-1; perhaps TRBD1 as D (5 bases). Per germline, CDR1 MDHEN and CDR2 SYDVKM. CDR3 length equals 12 residues. Trimming removed 4 bases from V and 10 bases from J, with 13 bases in between. CDR3 DNA sequence: TGTGCCAGCAGTTCTCAGGGTTTTGGAGCTTTCTTT. Its translation: CASSSQGFGAFF.

Here the CDR3 reads CASSTGGNTGELFF. CDR3 DNA: TGTGCCAGCAGTACAGGGGGGAACACCGGGGAGCTGTTTTTT. V is TRBV6-1 and J is TRBJ2-2; 8 bases align to TRBD1. CDR3 length equals 14 residues. CDR1 and CDR2 (germline): MNHNS, SASEGT. V lost 5 bases to trimming and J lost 1 base; unmatched junction nucleotides: 0.

Only a few counts were recorded for this clonotype. This chain links TRBV9 with TRBJ1-1; D is perhaps TRBD1 (6 bases). V was trimmed by 4 bases and J by 2 bases, leaving 12 bases between them. Germline V gene data show CDR1 as SGDLS and CDR2 as YYNGEE. The length of the CDR3 is 14 residues. DNA of the CDR3: TGTGCCAGCAGCCCTGGACAGCTAAACACTGAAGCTTTCTTT. Translated: CASSPGQLNTEAFF.

The chain combines TRBV7-2 with TRBJ2-1; tentatively, D is TRBD2 (5 bases). The CDR3 spans 17 residues. Trimming took 3 bases from V and 8 from J, leaving 23 bases between them. The germline gives CDR1 SGHTA, CDR2 FQGNSA. The CDR3 loop reads CASSFPERAERSYEQFF. DNA of the CDR3: TGTGCCAGCAGCTTCCCGGAGAGGGCAGAACGGTCGTATGAGCAGTTCTTC.

The rearrangement joins TRBV5-1 to TRBJ2-5, with 7 positions matching TRBD1. Germline V gene lookup returns CDR1 SGHRS and CDR2 YFSETQ. Trimming at V came to 2 bases and at J to 4 bases, leaving 8 bases not matched to a gene. The CDR3 consists of 15 residues. CDR3 nucleotide sequence: TGCGCCAGCAGCTTCATGACAGGGTGGAGAGAGACCCAGTACTTC. It translates to CASSFMTGWRETQYF.

The CDR3 loop reads CASGSTGLGYTF. As DNA, the CDR3 is TGTGCCAGCGGATCGACAGGGTTAGGCTACACCTTC. The V call is TRBV2, the J call TRBJ1-2; the match to TRBD1 covers 7 bases. In germline, CDR1 is SNHLY, CDR2 FYNNEI. V lost 8 bases and J lost 8; bases outside the gene matches: 8. There are 12 residues in the CDR3.

This chain uses TRBV5-1 with TRBJ2-1, with a possible D match to TRBD2 (5 bases). The V end lost 0 bases, the J end lost 8 bases, and 21 bases lay between the germline ends. CDR1 is SGHRS, CDR2 YFSETQ, per germline. The CDR3 covers 17 residues. This CDR3 is CASSLDLGVLAGDEQFF. The CDR3 DNA is TGCGCCAGCAGCTTGGATTTGGGAGTACTGGCCGGGGATGAGCAGTTCTTC.

The gene calls are TRBV12-3 or TRBV12-4 and TRBJ1-3; tentatively, D is TRBD1 (5 bases). There are 14 residues in the CDR3. Trimming stripped 3 bases from V and 8 bases from J, with 14 bases between. The CDR3 bases are TGTGCCAGCAGTTTTGGATCCGGGGCGGACACCATATATTTT. Its translation: CASSFGSGADTIYF.

This clonotype was observed a handful of times. The chain employs TRBV3-1 and TRBJ2-5, with D tentatively TRBD1 (6 bases). Trimming removed 5 bases at V and 4 bases at J, with 20 bases between. Germline V lookup: CDR1 LGHDT, CDR2 YNNKEL (reference sequence). This CDR3 is 16 amino acids long. CDR3 residues: CASSSGSDSGAETQYF. CDR3 nucleotides: TGTGCCAGCAGCTCCGGTTCGGACAGTGGGGCAGAGACCCAGTACTTC.